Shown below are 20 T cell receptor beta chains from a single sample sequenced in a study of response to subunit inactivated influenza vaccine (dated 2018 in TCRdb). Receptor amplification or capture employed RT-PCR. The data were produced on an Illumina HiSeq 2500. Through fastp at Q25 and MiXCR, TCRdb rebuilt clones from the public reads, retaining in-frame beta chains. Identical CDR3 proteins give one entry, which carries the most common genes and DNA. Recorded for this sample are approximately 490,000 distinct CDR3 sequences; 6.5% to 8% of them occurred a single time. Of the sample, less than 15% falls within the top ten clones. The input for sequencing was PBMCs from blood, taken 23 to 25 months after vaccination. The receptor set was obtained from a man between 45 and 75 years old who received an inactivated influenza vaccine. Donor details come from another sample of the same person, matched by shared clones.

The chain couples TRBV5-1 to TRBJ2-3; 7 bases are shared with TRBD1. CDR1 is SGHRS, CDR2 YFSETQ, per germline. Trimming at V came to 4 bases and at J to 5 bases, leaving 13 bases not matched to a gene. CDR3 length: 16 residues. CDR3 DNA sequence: TGCGCCAGCAGCCCAATCCGACAGGGAAAGGGAGATACGCAGTATTTT. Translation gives CASSPIRQGKGDTQYF.

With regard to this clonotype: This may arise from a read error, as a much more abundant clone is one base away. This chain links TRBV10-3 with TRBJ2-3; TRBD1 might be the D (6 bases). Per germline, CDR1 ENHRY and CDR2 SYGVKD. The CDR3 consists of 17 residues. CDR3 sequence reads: CAICESFVGASTDTQYF. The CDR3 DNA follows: TGTGCCATCTGTGAGTCGTTTGTGGGGGCTAGCACAGATACGCAGTATTTT.

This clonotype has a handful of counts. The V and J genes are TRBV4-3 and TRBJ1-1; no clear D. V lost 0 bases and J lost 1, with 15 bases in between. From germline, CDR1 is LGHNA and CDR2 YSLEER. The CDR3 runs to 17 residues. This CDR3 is CASSQEFQVIGNTEAFF. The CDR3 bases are TGCGCCAGCAGCCAAGAATTTCAGGTCATCGGGAACACTGAAGCTTTCTTT.

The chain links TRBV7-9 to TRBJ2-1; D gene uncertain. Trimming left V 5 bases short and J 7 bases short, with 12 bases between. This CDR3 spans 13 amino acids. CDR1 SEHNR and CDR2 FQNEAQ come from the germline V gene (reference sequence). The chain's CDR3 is CASSPRSVNEQFF. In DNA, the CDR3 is TGTGCCAGCAGCCCCCGTTCAGTTAATGAGCAGTTCTTC.

The CDR3 DNA is TGTGCCAGCAGCTCGGAGGATGGGTCGGGAGGGCTCAATGAGCAGTTCTTC. Amino acids: CASSSEDGSGGLNEQFF. The J gene is TRBJ2-1, the V gene TRBV11-3; 8 bases match TRBD2. Germline values: CDR1 SGHNT, CDR2 YENEEA. The V segment lost 4 bases and the J segment 6 bases; nucleotides outside the gene matches: 14. This CDR3 spans 17 amino acids.

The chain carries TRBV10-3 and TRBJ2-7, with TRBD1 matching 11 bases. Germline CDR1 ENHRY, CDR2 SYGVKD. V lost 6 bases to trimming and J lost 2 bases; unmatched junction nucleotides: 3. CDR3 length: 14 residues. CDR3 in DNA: TGTGCCATCAGGGGACAGGGGGACCCCTACGAGCAGTACTTC. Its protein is CAIRGQGDPYEQYF.

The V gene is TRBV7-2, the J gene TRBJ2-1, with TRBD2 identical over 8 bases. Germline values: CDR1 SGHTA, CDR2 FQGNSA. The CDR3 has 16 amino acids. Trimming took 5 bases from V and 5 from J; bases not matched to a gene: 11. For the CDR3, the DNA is TGTGCCAGCAGCCCCCCCTTCGCGGGAGGCCACAATGAGCAGTTCTTC. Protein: CASSPPFAGGHNEQFF.

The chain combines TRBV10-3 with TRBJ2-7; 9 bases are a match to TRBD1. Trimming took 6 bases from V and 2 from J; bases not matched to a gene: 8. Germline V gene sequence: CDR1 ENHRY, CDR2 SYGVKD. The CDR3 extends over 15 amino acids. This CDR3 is CAISGDRAVTYEQYF. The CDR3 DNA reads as TGTGCCATCAGCGGGGACAGGGCTGTCACCTACGAGCAGTACTTC.

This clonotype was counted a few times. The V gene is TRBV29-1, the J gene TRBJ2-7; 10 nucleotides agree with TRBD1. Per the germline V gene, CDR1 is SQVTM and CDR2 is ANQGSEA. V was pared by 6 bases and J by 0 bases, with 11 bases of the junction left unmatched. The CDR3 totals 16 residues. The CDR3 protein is CSVNRDRGIASYEQYF. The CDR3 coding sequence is TGCAGCGTGAACCGGGACAGGGGTATCGCCTCCTACGAGCAGTACTTC.

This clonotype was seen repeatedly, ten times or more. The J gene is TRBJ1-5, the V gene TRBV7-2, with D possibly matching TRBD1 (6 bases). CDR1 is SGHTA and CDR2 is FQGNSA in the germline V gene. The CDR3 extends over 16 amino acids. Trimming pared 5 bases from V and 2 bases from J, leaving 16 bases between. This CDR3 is CASSPQTGSGNQPQHF. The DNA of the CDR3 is TGTGCCAGCAGCCCTCAAACAGGGTCGGGCAATCAGCCCCAGCATTTT.

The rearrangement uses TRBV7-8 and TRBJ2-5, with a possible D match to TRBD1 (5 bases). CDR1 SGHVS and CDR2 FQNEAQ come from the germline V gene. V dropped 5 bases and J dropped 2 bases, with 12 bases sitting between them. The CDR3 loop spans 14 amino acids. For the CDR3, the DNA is TGTGCCAGCAGCCTACGGACACTTCAAGAGACCCAGTACTTC. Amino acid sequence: CASSLRTLQETQYF.

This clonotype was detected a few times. The CDR3 bases are TGTGCCAGCAGTCCCTCCTTGGACTGGCGCACCGGGGAGCTGTTTTTT. This translates into CASSPSLDWRTGELFF. This sequence joins TRBV28 and TRBJ2-2; D might be TRBD2 (5 bases). V was cut by 5 bases and J by 4 bases, with 17 bases left in between. The length of the CDR3 is 16 residues. Germline V lookup: CDR1 MDHEN, CDR2 SYDVKM.

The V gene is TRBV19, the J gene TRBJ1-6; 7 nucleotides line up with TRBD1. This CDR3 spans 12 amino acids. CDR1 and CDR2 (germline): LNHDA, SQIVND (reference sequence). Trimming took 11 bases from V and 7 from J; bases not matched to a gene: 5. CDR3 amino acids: CAAGQSNSPLHF. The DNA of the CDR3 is TGTGCCGCGGGACAGAGCAATTCACCCCTCCACTTT.

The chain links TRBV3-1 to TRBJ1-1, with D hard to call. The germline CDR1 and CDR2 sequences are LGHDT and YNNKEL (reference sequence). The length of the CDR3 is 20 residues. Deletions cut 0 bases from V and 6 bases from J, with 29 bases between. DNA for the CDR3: TGTGCCAGCAGCCAAGATCGGGAGAACCCCCTTAGACTCGCGAGGGCTGAAGCTTTCTTT. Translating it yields CASSQDRENPLRLARAEAFF. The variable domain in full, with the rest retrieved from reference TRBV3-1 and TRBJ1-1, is DTAVSQTPKYLVTQMGNDKSIKCEQNLGHDTMYWYKQDSKKFLKIMFSYNNKELIINETVPNRFSPKSPDKAHLNLHINSLELGDSAVYFCASSQDRENPLRLARAEAFFGQGTRLTVV.

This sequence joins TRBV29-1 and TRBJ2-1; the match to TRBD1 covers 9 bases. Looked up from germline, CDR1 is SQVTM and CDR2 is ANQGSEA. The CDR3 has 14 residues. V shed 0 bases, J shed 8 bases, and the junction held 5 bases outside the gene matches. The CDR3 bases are TGCAGCGTTGAAGAAGGGACAGGGAGGTATGAGCAGTTCTTC. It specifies CSVEEGTGRYEQFF.

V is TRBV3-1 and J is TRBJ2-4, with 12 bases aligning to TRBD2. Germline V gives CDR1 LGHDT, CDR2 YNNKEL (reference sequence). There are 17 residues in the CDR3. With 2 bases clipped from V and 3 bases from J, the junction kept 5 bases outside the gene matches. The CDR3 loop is CASSQLAGGHGKNIQYF. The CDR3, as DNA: TGTGCCAGCAGCCAACTAGCGGGGGGGCACGGCAAAAACATTCAGTACTTC. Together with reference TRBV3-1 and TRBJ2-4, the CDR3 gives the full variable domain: DTAVSQTPKYLVTQMGNDKSIKCEQNLGHDTMYWYKQDSKKFLKIMFSYNNKELIINETVPNRFSPKSPDKAHLNLHINSLELGDSAVYFCASSQLAGGHGKNIQYFGAGTRLSVL.

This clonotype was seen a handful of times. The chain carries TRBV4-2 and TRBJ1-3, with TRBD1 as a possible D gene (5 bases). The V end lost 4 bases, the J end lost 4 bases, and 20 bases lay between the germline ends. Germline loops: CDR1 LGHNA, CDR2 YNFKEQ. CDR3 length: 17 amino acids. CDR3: CASSRRDSGSSGNTIYF. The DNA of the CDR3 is TGTGCCAGCAGCCGCCGGGACTCAGGGAGTTCCGGAAACACCATATATTTT.

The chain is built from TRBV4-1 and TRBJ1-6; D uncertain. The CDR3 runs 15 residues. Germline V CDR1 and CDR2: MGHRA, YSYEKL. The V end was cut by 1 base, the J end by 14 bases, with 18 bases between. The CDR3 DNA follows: TGCGCCAGCAGCCAAGTAGGCCAGAAAGGGTTAGCCCTCCACTTT. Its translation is CASSQVGQKGLALHF.

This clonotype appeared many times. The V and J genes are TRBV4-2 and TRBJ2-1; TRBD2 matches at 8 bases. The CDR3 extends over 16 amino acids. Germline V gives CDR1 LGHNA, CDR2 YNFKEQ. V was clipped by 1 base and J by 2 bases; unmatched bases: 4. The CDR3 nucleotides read TGTGCCAGCAGCCAAGGCGCGGGGGGAACCTACAATGAGCAGTTCTTC. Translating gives CASSQGAGGTYNEQFF.

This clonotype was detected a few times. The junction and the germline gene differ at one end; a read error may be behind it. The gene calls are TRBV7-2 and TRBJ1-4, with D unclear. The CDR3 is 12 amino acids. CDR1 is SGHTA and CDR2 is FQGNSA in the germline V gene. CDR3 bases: TGTGCCAGCAGCCTACAATCCGGGCCCTCGGTTTTT. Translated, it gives CASSLQSGPSVF.